Presented here are 23 T cell receptor beta chains from one specimen sequenced in a study of regulatory T cells in long-lasting Graves disease. The time point here: newly diagnosed GD, antithyroid drugs for less than 3 months. PBMC-derived RNA was used for the TCR library. Investigators prepared the TCR beta libraries by applying iRepertoire HTBI primers and Arm-PCR of CDR3 regions. Each CDR3 protein is one row after TCRdb ran MiXCR on the multiplex PCR reads. The sample includes fewer than 350,000 distinct CDR3 sequences, about a sixth of them seen just once. Here the sequenced sample was peripheral blood mononuclear cells (PBMCs), taken at new diagnosis, from a patient treated with antithyroid drugs. Every receptor here comes from a female donor with Graves disease.

This clonotype was detected many times. The CDR3 DNA is TGCGCCAGCAGCTTGGCGAGGACAGGGTCCTACAATGAGCAGTTCTTC. Amino acid sequence: CASSLARTGSYNEQFF. V is TRBV5-1 and J is TRBJ2-1, with 8 bases lining up with TRBD1. Germline-derived CDR1 and CDR2 are SGHRS and YFSETQ. This CDR3 has 16 residues. With V trimmed by 0 bases and J by 1 base, 3 bases remained unmatched. The full variable domain, rest sourced from reference TRBV5-1 and TRBJ2-1, is KAGVTQTPRYLIKTRGQQVTLSCSPISGHRSVSWYQQTPGQGLQFLFEYFSETQRNKGNFPGRFSGRQFSNSRSEMNVSTLELGDSALYLCASSLARTGSYNEQFFGPGTRLTVL.

This clonotype was detected ten times or more. The genes are TRBV5-4 and TRBJ2-3, with 7 bases that match TRBD2. With 2 bases clipped from V and 4 bases from J, the junction kept 7 bases outside the gene matches. This CDR3 spans 15 amino acids. The germline CDR1 and CDR2 sequences are SGHNT and YYREEE (reference sequence). The DNA of the CDR3 is TGTGCCAGCAGCTTCCGGCGGGAGAGGGCAGATACGCAGTATTTT. As protein: CASSFRRERADTQYF.

This clonotype has just a few counts. The chain has TRBV29-1 and TRBJ1-2, with TRBD1 as a possible D gene (5 bases). Looked up from germline, CDR1 is SQVTM and CDR2 is ANQGSEA. V was trimmed by 6 bases and J by 1 base, leaving 18 bases between them. CDR3 length: 15 amino acids. The CDR3 loop reads CSVANGGGSNYGYTF. The CDR3 nucleotides read TGCAGCGTAGCAAACGGGGGGGGGAGTAACTATGGCTACACCTTC. The full variable domain, completed using reference TRBV29-1 and TRBJ1-2, is SAVISQKPSRDICQRGTSLTIQCQVDSQVTMMFWYRQQPGQSLTLIATANQGSEATYESGFVIDKFPISRPNLTFSTLTVSNMSPEDSSIYLCSVANGGGSNYGYTFGSGTRLTVV.

This clonotype was counted at least ten times. The chain joins TRBV7-2 to TRBJ2-7; D unresolved. V was cut by 6 bases and J by 2 bases, with 20 bases left in between. There are 16 residues in the CDR3. Germline V CDR1 and CDR2: SGHTA, FQGNSA. This chain's CDR3 is CASSTPGSGPPYEQYF. CDR3 nucleotide sequence: TGTGCCAGCAGTACGCCCGGCTCAGGTCCCCCCTACGAGCAGTACTTC.

This clonotype showed up many times. The genes are TRBV3-1 and TRBJ1-1; 9 bases fit TRBD1. Germline-derived CDR1 and CDR2 are LGHDT and YNNKEL (reference sequence). Trimming at V came to 2 bases and at J to 4 bases, leaving 5 bases not matched to a gene. The CDR3 consists of 15 residues. The CDR3 DNA sequence: TGTGCCAGCAGCCAAAGGTCGACAGGGGGCACTGAAGCTTTCTTT. Protein product: CASSQRSTGGTEAFF. Based on the CDR3 plus reference TRBV3-1 and TRBJ1-1, the full variable domain is DTAVSQTPKYLVTQMGNDKSIKCEQNLGHDTMYWYKQDSKKFLKIMFSYNNKELIINETVPNRFSPKSPDKAHLNLHINSLELGDSAVYFCASSQRSTGGTEAFFGQGTRLTVV.

The chain joins TRBV30 to TRBJ1-3, with D possibly matching TRBD1 (5 bases). V lost 0 bases and J 4 bases, leaving 13 bases between the germline ends. The CDR3 has 15 residues. CDR1 and CDR2 from the germline V gene are GTSNPN and SVGIG (reference sequence). CDR3 residues: CAWSVYGGSGNTIYF. The CDR3 nucleotides read TGTGCCTGGAGTGTATATGGGGGGTCAGGAAACACCATATATTTT.

V is TRBV7-9 and J is TRBJ2-2; 7 bases are a match to TRBD2. The CDR3 extends over 15 amino acids. Germline CDR1 SEHNR, CDR2 FQNEAQ (reference sequence). V shed 0 bases and J 4 bases; nucleotides not matched to a gene: 2. CDR3 coding DNA: TGTGCCAGCAGCTTAGCAGCGGGATCCACCGGGGAGCTGTTTTTT. Translation: CASSLAAGSTGELFF. Complete variable domain (other parts from reference TRBV7-9 and TRBJ2-2): DTGVSQNPRHKITKRGQNVTFRCDPISEHNRLYWYRQTLGQGPEFLTYFQNEAQLEKSRLLSDRFSAERPKGSFSTLEIQRTEQGDSAMYLCASSLAAGSTGELFFGEGSRLTVL.

The table lists this clonotype with many counts. The rearrangement joins TRBV10-2 to TRBJ2-3; 10 bases map to TRBD2. The V gene end was trimmed by 7 bases and the J gene end by 6 bases; junction bases not matched to a gene: 7. Germline lookup yields CDR1 WSHSY and CDR2 SAAADI. The CDR3 loop spans 14 amino acids. This CDR3 is CASKPLAGLDTQYF. In nucleotides, the CDR3 is TGCGCCAGCAAGCCACTAGCGGGACTGGATACGCAGTATTTT.

The rearrangement uses TRBV15 and TRBJ1-2, with D possibly matching TRBD1 (6 bases). The CDR3 is made up of 15 amino acids. Trimming took 5 bases from V and 10 from J, leaving 23 bases between them. CDR1 is LNHNV, CDR2 YYDKDF, per germline (reference sequence). The CDR3: CATSVGALIRESYTF. CDR3 bases: TGTGCCACCAGCGTGGGGGCACTGATACGGGAATCCTACACCTTC.

At least ten counts were recorded for this clonotype. The chain carries TRBV28 and TRBJ2-1; 10 bases match TRBD2. V shed 6 bases, J shed 2 bases, and the junction held 7 bases outside the gene matches. CDR3 length: 16 amino acids. Germline CDR1 is MDHEN and CDR2 is SYDVKM. This CDR3 is CASRGAGGPPYNEQFF. The CDR3 bases are TGTGCCAGCAGGGGAGCGGGAGGGCCCCCCTACAATGAGCAGTTCTTC.

This clonotype was counted a few times. The chain recombines TRBV24-1 with TRBJ2-1; D not certain. The CDR3 runs 13 residues. V lost 5 bases and J lost 7, with 11 bases in between. The germline gives CDR1 KGHDR, CDR2 SFDVKD. The DNA of the CDR3 is TGTGCCACCAGTGCTACTGGAAGGAATGAGCAGTTCTTC. It encodes CATSATGRNEQFF.

This clonotype was picked up many times. The rearrangement uses TRBV11-2 and TRBJ1-1; maybe TRBD1 (5 bases). The germline V gene encodes CDR1 SGHAT and CDR2 FQNNGV. The CDR3 runs 15 residues. Trimming shortened V by 1 base and J by 0 bases, and 9 bases separated the two germline ends. DNA of the CDR3: TGTGCCAGCAGCTTAGGGTCAGGGATGAACACTGAAGCTTTCTTT. Amino acid sequence: CASSLGSGMNTEAFF.

In its sample, this clonotype was seen many times. At one of its ends the junction is not consistent with the germline gene, which may arise from a read error. V usage is TRBV20-1 and J usage is TRBJ2-1; no clear D. Per germline, CDR1 DFQATT and CDR2 SNEGSKA (reference sequence). This CDR3 is 8 amino acids long. The CDR3 region is CSARDYVF. DNA of the CDR3: TGCAGTGCTAGAGATTACGTTTTC.

In its sample, this clonotype was seen a few times. V is TRBV24-1 and J is TRBJ1-2; no definite D call. The ends were cut back, 4 bases at V and 4 bases at J, with 3 bases in the middle. Germline V gene lookup returns CDR1 KGHDR and CDR2 SFDVKD. CDR3 length: 11 amino acids. For the CDR3, the DNA is TGTGCCACCAGTGAGGGCTATGGCTACACCTTC. Protein sequence: CATSEGYGYTF.

The rearrangement links TRBV25-1 to TRBJ2-4, with D perhaps given as TRBD1 or TRBD2 (5 bases each). Trimming removed 1 base at V and 2 bases at J, with 9 bases between. The CDR3 loop spans 15 amino acids. Germline CDR1 and CDR2: MGHDK and SYGVNS. CDR3 residues: CASSESGASKNIQYF. The CDR3 bases are TGTGCCAGCAGTGAATCCGGGGCCTCCAAAAACATTCAGTACTTC.

Many counts were recorded for this clonotype. The rearrangement links TRBV5-1 to TRBJ1-5; D is perhaps TRBD1 (5 bases). The CDR3 spans 13 residues. In germline, CDR1 is SGHRS, CDR2 YFSETQ. V was clipped by 7 bases and J by 3 bases, with 11 bases between them. CDR3: CASSDGHNQPQHF. In nucleotides, the CDR3 is TGCGCCAGCTCCGACGGACACAATCAGCCCCAGCATTTT.

The chain employs TRBV2 and TRBJ1-2; D is possibly TRBD1 (6 bases). CDR3 length equals 17 residues. Germline values: CDR1 SNHLY, CDR2 FYNNEI. The V and J ends lost 7 bases and 6 bases respectively, with 27 bases between them. The CDR3 DNA follows: TGTGCCAGCATCTACCGTTACAGGGTGTTATCTTCGGATGGCTACACCTTC. It translates to CASIYRYRVLSSDGYTF.

This clonotype was seen at least ten times. Just one base apart from a much larger clone, this may be a read error. This chain's CDR3 is CASSADRASYEQYF. The CDR3 DNA follows: TGTGCCAGCAGCGCCGACAGGGCCTCCTACGAGCAGTACTTC. The V and J genes are TRBV13 and TRBJ2-7; 7 nucleotides match TRBD1. J gave up 0 bases and V 5 bases, and 4 bases lay outside the gene matches. This CDR3 spans 14 amino acids. Germline CDR1 and CDR2: PRHDT and FYEKMQ (reference sequence).

A few counts support this clonotype. CDR3 in DNA: TGTGCCAGCAGCTCGTCAGGCCCGAACACCGGGGAGCTGTTTTTT. Translating gives CASSSSGPNTGELFF. The rearrangement joins TRBV11-2 to TRBJ2-2; D is unclear. Trimming removed 4 bases at V and 0 bases at J, with 9 bases between. The CDR3 contains 15 residues. Germline loops: CDR1 SGHAT, CDR2 FQNNGV.

There are many counts of this clonotype. This rearrangement joins TRBV4-1 to TRBJ2-7; 13 positions match TRBD2. This CDR3 contains 17 residues. Germline V gives CDR1 MGHRA, CDR2 YSYEKL. V shed 0 bases, J shed 5 bases, and the junction held 7 bases outside the gene matches. The CDR3 spells CASSQDRTSGSWNEQYF. The DNA for the CDR3 is TGCGCCAGCAGCCAAGATCGGACTAGCGGGAGTTGGAACGAGCAGTACTTC.

The rearrangement links TRBV3-1 to TRBJ1-4; D is unclear. Germline V gene lookup returns CDR1 LGHDT and CDR2 YNNKEL (reference sequence). Trimming stripped 6 bases from V and 11 bases from J, with 19 bases between. The CDR3 has 14 amino acids. The CDR3 DNA reads as TGTGCCAGCAGTCACAGCGACGGGGATTGGAAACTGTTTTTT. This codes for CASSHSDGDWKLFF.

The table lists this clonotype with a count of one. The rearrangement uses TRBV12-3 or TRBV12-4 and TRBJ1-2; no firm D call. The CDR3 spans 12 residues. V lost 2 bases and J lost 6, with 7 bases in between. The CDR3 bases are TGTGCCAGCAGTTTACGGGTGAATGGCTACACCTTC. This gives the protein CASSLRVNGYTF.

This clonotype was seen ten or more times. V usage is TRBV7-2 and J usage is TRBJ2-2; D call uncertain. The germline CDR1 and CDR2 sequences are SGHTA and FQGNSA. The CDR3 has 14 residues. Trimming stripped 5 bases from V and 6 bases from J, with 13 bases between. This CDR3 reads CASSPPGIAGELFF. The CDR3 coding sequence is TGTGCCAGCAGCCCACCGGGTATTGCCGGGGAGCTGTTTTTT.